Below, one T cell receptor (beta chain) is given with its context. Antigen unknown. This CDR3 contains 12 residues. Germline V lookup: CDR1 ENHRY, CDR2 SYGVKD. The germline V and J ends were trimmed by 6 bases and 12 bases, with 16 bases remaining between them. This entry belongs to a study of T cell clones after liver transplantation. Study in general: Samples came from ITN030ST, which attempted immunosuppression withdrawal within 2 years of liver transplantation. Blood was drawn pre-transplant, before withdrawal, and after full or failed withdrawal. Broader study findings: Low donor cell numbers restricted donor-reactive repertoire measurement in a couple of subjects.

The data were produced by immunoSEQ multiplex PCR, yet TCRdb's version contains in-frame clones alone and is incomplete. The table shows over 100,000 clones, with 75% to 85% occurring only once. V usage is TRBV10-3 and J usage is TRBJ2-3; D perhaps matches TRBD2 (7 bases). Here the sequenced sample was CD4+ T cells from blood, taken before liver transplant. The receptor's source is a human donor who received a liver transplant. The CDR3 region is CAIRGGGAGQYF. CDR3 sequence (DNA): TGTGCCATCAGAGGCGGGGGCGCGGGTCAGTATTTT.